A selection of T cell receptor beta chains follows, all from one sample in a study of OX40 agonist ivuxolimab in advanced cancers. The data were produced by immunoSEQ multiplex PCR, yet TCRdb's version contains in-frame clones alone and is incomplete. The top ten clones hold roughly 15% of a sample with roughly 42,000 clones, about nine tenths of them seen once. The source material was CD4+ or CD8+ T cells sorted from blood, sampled in a trial of the OX40 agonist ivuxolimab. Source of these receptors: an adult with an advanced solid tumor such as melanoma, head and neck, liver or kidney cancer. Each CDR3 is given with its conserved first and last residue. Each record gives: CDR3 protein, CDR3 DNA, D gene, clone size, V gene, J gene. D genes are given only for firm matches. Size is omitted from some rows. Given values are once, few, many or a class for expanded clones.

CASSFGLSPYNEQFF	TGTGCCAGCAGCTTCGGACTGTCCCCGTACAATGAGCAGTTCTTC	-	-	TRBV5-4	TRBJ2-1
CASSEGGYF	TGTGCCAGCAGCGAGGGGGGGTACTTC	-	-	TRBV7-8	TRBJ2-5
CASSPGQATNEKLFF	TGTGCCAGCAGCCCGGGACAAGCAACTAATGAAAAACTGTTTTTT	-	-	TRBV14	TRBJ1-4
CASSSGTGIYEQYF	TGCGCCAGCTCATCCGGGACAGGGATCTACGAGCAGTACTTC	TRBD1	-	TRBV5-1	TRBJ2-7
CASSSKRRAGNQPQHF	TGTGCCAGCAGTTCTAAGCGACGGGCGGGCAATCAGCCCCAGCATTTT	-	-	TRBV28	TRBJ1-5
CASKKLGDSYEQYF	TGTGCCAGCAAAAAATTGGGGGACTCCTACGAGCAGTACTTC	-	-	TRBV27	TRBJ2-7
CASSFESTEAFF	TGTGCCAGCAGCTTCGAGTCCACTGAAGCTTTCTTT	-	-	TRBV13	TRBJ1-1
CASSLEVAEQFF	TGTGCCAGCAGCTTGGAGGTAGCTGAGCAGTTCTTC	-	-	TRBV7-9	TRBJ2-1
CASSGILWDRTYEQYF	TGTGCCAGCAGTGGAATACTGTGGGACAGGACCTACGAGCAGTACTTC	TRBD1	-	TRBV25-1	TRBJ2-7
CASSPDGTLYGYTF	TGTGCCAGCAGTCCGGACGGAACATTATATGGCTACACCTTC	-	-	TRBV27	TRBJ1-2
CASRPTGGYEQYF	TGTGCCAGTAGACCCACAGGGGGTTACGAGCAGTACTTC	TRBD1	-	TRBV19	TRBJ2-7
CASILTPATNEKLFF	TGTGCCAGCATTCTCACACCAGCAACTAATGAAAAACTGTTTTTT	-	-	TRBV2	TRBJ1-4
CASSLGTGREQYF	TGTGCCAGCAGTTTAGGGACAGGGCGCGAGCAGTACTTC	TRBD1	-	TRBV27	TRBJ2-7
CASSQESTEAFF	TGCGCCAGCAGCCAAGAAAGCACTGAAGCTTTCTTT	-	-	TRBV4-1	TRBJ1-1
CASSFRDGHEQYF	TGTGCCAGCAGTTTTAGAGATGGTCACGAGCAGTACTTC	-	once	TRBV27	TRBJ2-7
CASSQDRQGSSTDTQYF	TGCGCCAGCAGCCAAGATCGTCAGGGGTCTAGCACAGATACGCAGTATTTT	-	-	TRBV4-3	TRBJ2-3
CASRTGGYTHEQYF	TGTGCCAGCAGGACAGGGGGCTATACGCACGAGCAGTACTTC	TRBD1	-	TRBV6-1	TRBJ2-7
CASSGYSPSYEQYF	TGTGCCAGCAGCGGCTACAGTCCGTCCTACGAGCAGTACTTC	-	-	TRBV7-9	TRBJ2-7
CASSLTVGQPQHF	TGTGCCAGCAGTCTGACGGTTGGTCAGCCCCAGCATTTT	-	-	TRBV27	TRBJ1-5
CASSETHRTGIETQYF	TGTGCCAGCAGCGAGACCCACCGGACAGGGATAGAGACCCAGTACTTC	TRBD1	-	TRBV9	TRBJ2-5
CASSLAGSGQPQHF	TGTGCCAGCAGTTTAGCAGGGTCGGGTCAGCCCCAGCATTTT	-	-	TRBV28	TRBJ1-5
CASSTGGSYNEQFF	TGTGCCAGTAGTACGGGAGGATCCTACAATGAGCAGTTCTTC	TRBD2	-	TRBV19	TRBJ2-1
CAWEKEVYEQYF	TGTGCCTGGGAGAAGGAAGTTTACGAGCAGTACTTC	-	-	TRBV30	TRBJ2-7
CASSLSASNGYTF	TGTGCCAGCAGTTTATCAGCCTCGAATGGCTACACCTTC	-	-	TRBV27	TRBJ1-2
CASSVTSGRYETQYF	TGTGCCAGCAGCGTAACTAGCGGGAGGTATGAGACCCAGTACTTC	TRBD2	-	TRBV9	TRBJ2-5
CATTGTQNTGELFF	TGTGCCACCACCGGGACTCAAAACACCGGGGAGCTGTTTTTT	-	few	TRBV10-3	TRBJ2-2
CASSYSAPEGETQYF	TGTGCCAGCAGTTATTCAGCCCCGGAGGGAGAGACCCAGTACTTC	-	-	TRBV6-6	TRBJ2-5
CASSWDSSYEQYF	TGTGCCAGCAGCTGGGACAGCTCCTACGAGCAGTACTTC	TRBD1	-	TRBV27	TRBJ2-7
CASSIGGTEAFF	TGTGCCAGCAGTATAGGAGGCACTGAAGCTTTCTTT	-	-	TRBV6-5	TRBJ1-1